The clone carrying this T cell receptor beta chain was seen a handful of times. The entry originates in a study of molecular identifiers for immune sequencing clone quantification. Bulk libraries came from a prior protocol with listed TCR primers. TCRdb processed the PCR reads anew with MiXCR; each CDR3 protein has one entry. The data hold over 550,000 distinct CDR3 sequences, with around 25% observed a single time. CDR1 MDHEN and CDR2 SYDVKM come from the germline V gene. The CDR3 extends over 13 amino acids. V dropped 4 bases and J dropped 3 bases, with 10 bases sitting between them. The TCR originated in a human donor in good health. Some libraries in this study had Jurkat cell RNA spiked in. The sequenced sample was naive CD8+ T cells from blood, with Jurkat cell RNA spiked in. Subset here: FACS-sorted CD8+CD4-CCR7+CD45RA+ naive T cells. This chain joins TRBV28 and TRBJ2-7; no definite D call. The CDR3 loop is CASSSKIDYEQYF. The CDR3, as DNA: TGTGCCAGCAGTTCTAAGATCGACTACGAGCAGTACTTC.